The sequence of this T cell receptor (beta chain) was determined in a study of response to subunit inactivated influenza vaccine. The table lists this clonotype with a few counts. Antigen unknown. General study results and limits: A suggestion made by the authors is that each seasonal influenza vaccination recruits few new T cells.

The CDR3 loop spans 13 amino acids. Germline V lookup: CDR1 SGHVS, CDR2 FQNEAQ. V lost 7 bases to trimming and J lost 3 bases, with 12 bases between them. In TCRdb, the RT-PCR reads were re-called with MiXCR into one record per CDR3 protein. The sample lists about half a million distinct CDR3 sequences, 25% occurring once. Sequences were derived from CD4+ T cells sorted from PBMCs, sampled 5 days after vaccination. The V gene is TRBV7-8, the J gene TRBJ1-2; D is uncertain. The source of this sequence is a man aged 45 to 65 who received an inactivated influenza vaccine. The CDR3 DNA is TGTGCCAGCACAGCCCCCGGGGACTATGGCTACACCTTC. Its protein is CASTAPGDYGYTF.